The 20 T cell receptor beta chains below were found in one sample sequenced in a study of yellow fever vaccine responses in identical twins. TCRdb used MiXCR to reprocess the RT-PCR reads, holding one entry per CDR3 protein. In the table there are about 10,000 distinct CDR3 sequences, less than 85% of which are singletons. The specimen was T cells from blood (PBMCs), unsorted or a sorted subset (not recorded which), collected before or after yellow fever vaccination (not recorded which). These receptors were collected from a woman aged 18-30 years who received the yellow fever vaccine.

The chain combines TRBV5-1 with TRBJ2-2, with D maybe TRBD2 (6 bases). The CDR3 loop spans 14 amino acids. Per germline, CDR1 SGHRS and CDR2 YFSETQ. V shed 4 bases and J shed 3 bases, with 10 bases lying between them. CDR3 nucleotides: TGCGCCAGCAGCAATAGCGGCTACACCGGGGAGCTGTTTTTT. Encoded protein: CASSNSGYTGELFF.

This chain connects TRBV5-1 to TRBJ1-2, with D possibly being TRBD1 (5 bases). CDR3 size: 14 residues. The germline gives CDR1 SGHRS, CDR2 YFSETQ. V was clipped by 4 bases and J by 3 bases, with 13 bases between them. In nucleotides, the CDR3 is TGCGCCAGCAGCACGGACACTGCAGACTATGGCTACACCTTC. It translates to CASSTDTADYGYTF.

The genes are TRBV12-3 or TRBV12-4 and TRBJ2-3; D perhaps matches TRBD2 (5 bases). Trimming removed 6 bases at V and 2 bases at J, with 15 bases between. The CDR3 totals 15 residues. The CDR3: CASSLLLGDTDTQYF. The DNA for the CDR3 is TGTGCCAGCAGCCTTCTTCTCGGGGACACAGATACGCAGTATTTT.

This clonotype appeared a few times. V usage is TRBV4-1 and J usage is TRBJ1-6; possible D gene TRBD1, 6 bases. Germline-derived CDR1 and CDR2 are MGHRA and YSYEKL. This CDR3 is built from 15 residues. Trimming took off 4 bases at V and 7 bases at J, with 14 bases between the two ends. CDR3 bases: TGCGCCAGCAGCCCCGAGGGGGATAAAAATTCACCCCTCCACTTT. It yields the protein CASSPEGDKNSPLHF.

The chain has TRBV15 and TRBJ2-7; D remains ambiguous. The germline V and J ends were trimmed by 4 bases and 2 bases, with 9 bases remaining between them. The CDR3 consists of 13 residues. Germline V gives CDR1 LNHNV, CDR2 YYDKDF (reference sequence). The CDR3 loop is CATSNGGAYEQYF. DNA of the CDR3: TGTGCCACCAGCAACGGCGGTGCCTACGAGCAGTACTTC.

The chain recombines TRBV2 with TRBJ2-7, with D tentatively TRBD2 (6 bases). This CDR3 comprises 14 residues. V shed 6 bases and J shed 0 bases, with 12 bases lying between them. In germline, CDR1 is SNHLY, CDR2 FYNNEI. The CDR3 DNA is TGTGCCAGCAGAGGGGACTTGAGCTCCTACGAGCAGTACTTC. As protein: CASRGDLSSYEQYF.

This chain uses TRBV3-1 with TRBJ2-1; 7 bases align to TRBD2. The CDR3 spans 15 residues. Germline V CDR1 and CDR2: LGHDT, YNNKEL (reference sequence). Trimming cost V 1 base and J 3 bases; bases outside gene matches: 3. This CDR3 reads CASSQAGGSYNEQFF. The CDR3 region has the DNA TGTGCCAGCAGCCAAGCGGGAGGCAGCTACAATGAGCAGTTCTTC.

The rearrangement joins TRBV12-3 or TRBV12-4 to TRBJ2-7; D not certain. V was trimmed by 3 bases and J by 2 bases, leaving 8 bases between them. The CDR3 is 13 amino acids. CDR3 amino acids: CASSFTPAYEQYF. The CDR3 nucleotides read TGTGCCAGCAGTTTTACCCCCGCCTACGAGCAGTACTTC.

The V gene is TRBV2, the J gene TRBJ2-7, with D uncertain. This CDR3 has 11 amino acids. Trimming pared 6 bases from V and 2 bases from J, leaving 5 bases between. Germline-derived CDR1 and CDR2 are SNHLY and FYNNEI. CDR3 in amino acids: CASRPTYEQYF. The DNA of the CDR3 is TGTGCCAGCAGACCTACCTACGAGCAGTACTTC.

The V gene is TRBV28, the J gene TRBJ2-3; D is tentatively TRBD1 or TRBD2 (5 bases each). Trimming took off 6 bases at V and 5 bases at J, with 21 bases between the two ends. CDR1 MDHEN and CDR2 SYDVKM come from the germline V gene. This CDR3 comprises 16 residues. For the CDR3, the DNA is TGTGCCAGCAGGCCCCCGGGGCTCGCCGTATTAGATACGCAGTATTTT. This sequence encodes CASRPPGLAVLDTQYF. Based on the CDR3 plus reference TRBV28 and TRBJ2-3, the full variable domain is DVKVTQSSRYLVKRTGEKVFLECVQDMDHENMFWYRQDPGLGLRLIYFSYDVKMKEKGDIPEGYSVSREKKERFSLILESASTNQTSMYLCASRPPGLAVLDTQYFGPGTRLTVL.

The chain carries TRBV20-1 and TRBJ1-6; the match to TRBD1 covers 7 bases. J gave up 4 bases and V 4 bases, and 1 base lay outside the gene matches. Germline V gene sequence: CDR1 DFQATT, CDR2 SNEGSKA (reference sequence). The CDR3 consists of 13 residues. CDR3 DNA sequence: TGCAGTGCTAACAGGGGTTATAATTCACCCCTCCACTTT. It encodes CSANRGYNSPLHF.

The chain carries TRBV2 and TRBJ2-1, with TRBD2 identical over 10 bases. This CDR3 contains 15 residues. Germline loops: CDR1 SNHLY, CDR2 FYNNEI. The V segment lost 10 bases and the J segment 9 bases; nucleotides outside the gene matches: 15. The CDR3 sequence: CATSASSGRSGEQFF. CDR3 DNA: TGTGCCACCTCGGCGTCTAGCGGGAGAAGTGGTGAGCAGTTCTTC.

The chain has TRBV2 and TRBJ2-1, with 8 bases lining up with TRBD1. CDR3 length: 15 amino acids. Germline V gene sequence: CDR1 SNHLY, CDR2 FYNNEI. V lost 6 bases to trimming and J lost 2 bases; unmatched junction nucleotides: 6. CDR3: CASRLGTGTYNEQFF. The CDR3 DNA reads TGTGCCAGCAGGTTGGGGACAGGCACCTACAATGAGCAGTTCTTC.

The chain links TRBV5-1 to TRBJ1-1; D is unresolved. Trimming pared 3 bases from V and 3 bases from J, leaving 15 bases between. The CDR3 length is 15 residues. Per germline, CDR1 SGHRS and CDR2 YFSETQ. CDR3 amino acids: CASSSGLIVDTEAFF. Here the CDR3 DNA reads TGCGCCAGCAGCTCGGGCCTTATAGTGGACACTGAAGCTTTCTTT.

The chain employs TRBV28 and TRBJ2-2; D possibly uses TRBD1 or TRBD2 (6 bases each). The CDR3 is made up of 16 amino acids. The germline V gene encodes CDR1 MDHEN and CDR2 SYDVKM. With 7 bases removed from V and 3 bases from J, the gap between germline ends came to 18 bases. Here the CDR3 DNA reads TGTGCCAGCACCAGAGGGGGGCGCGGGTACACCGGGGAGCTGTTTTTT. Protein sequence: CASTRGGRGYTGELFF. The whole variable domain, remainder taken from reference TRBV28 and TRBJ2-2, is DVKVTQSSRYLVKRTGEKVFLECVQDMDHENMFWYRQDPGLGLRLIYFSYDVKMKEKGDIPEGYSVSREKKERFSLILESASTNQTSMYLCASTRGGRGYTGELFFGEGSRLTVL.

CDR3 sequence reads: CASSQDRRSSYNSPLHF. Here the CDR3 DNA reads TGTGCCAGCAGCCAAGATAGAAGGAGCTCCTATAATTCACCCCTCCACTTT. The V gene is TRBV3-1, the J gene TRBJ1-6; D is ambiguous. CDR3 length: 17 residues. Germline V gene sequence: CDR1 LGHDT, CDR2 YNNKEL (reference sequence). The V end lost 0 bases, the J end lost 0 bases, and 9 bases lay between the germline ends. Together with reference TRBV3-1 and TRBJ1-6, the CDR3 gives the full variable domain: DTAVSQTPKYLVTQMGNDKSIKCEQNLGHDTMYWYKQDSKKFLKIMFSYNNKELIINETVPNRFSPKSPDKAHLNLHINSLELGDSAVYFCASSQDRRSSYNSPLHFGNGTRLTVT.

V is TRBV2 and J is TRBJ2-1, with D possibly matching TRBD2 (6 bases). Germline lookup yields CDR1 SNHLY and CDR2 FYNNEI. The V gene lost 1 base and the J gene lost 2 bases, with 12 bases spanning the gap. The CDR3 is 16 amino acids. DNA of the CDR3: TGTGCCAGCAGTGAAGTACGACTAGACGCCTACAATGAGCAGTTCTTC. As protein: CASSEVRLDAYNEQFF.

J is TRBJ2-7 and V is TRBV4-1, with 8 bases identical to TRBD2. This CDR3 comprises 14 residues. The trim removed 4 bases at V and 3 bases at J, leaving 5 bases unmatched. Germline V gene sequence: CDR1 MGHRA, CDR2 YSYEKL. The CDR3 coding sequence is TGCGCCAGCAGCCCAGCGGGGGATTTCTACGAGCAGTACGTC. Translating gives CASSPAGDFYEQYV.

The chain has TRBV12-5 and TRBJ1-1; D is undetermined. The germline CDR1 and CDR2 sequences are LGHNT and FRNRAP. This CDR3 is 13 amino acids long. The V gene lost 3 bases and the J gene lost 5 bases, with 10 bases spanning the gap. CDR3 DNA: TGTGCTAGTGGTTTCACCGACTGGACTGAAGCTTTCTTT. Residues: CASGFTDWTEAFF.

Worth noting for this clonotype: Just one base apart from a much larger clone, this may be a read error. The chain links TRBV4-1 to TRBJ2-7, with D possibly being TRBD1 or TRBD2 (5 bases each). The CDR3 covers 15 residues. Trimming stripped 1 base from V and 1 base from J, with 11 bases between. CDR1 and CDR2 (germline): MGHRA, YSYEKL. The CDR3 coding sequence is TGCGCCAGCAGCCAAGTGAGGGGCGAATCCTACGAGCAGTACTTC. Residues: CASSQVRGESYEQYF.